This T cell receptor beta chain was obtained from a study of blood T cell repertoires in COVID-19. Whole-study context: Sites across the United States, Italy and Spain contributed samples from acute and convalescent COVID-19.

In the study's own analysis: Scientists estimated how many nucleated cells there were by amplifying reference gene primers. The table came from immunoSEQ multiplex PCR; TCRdb's copy has only in-frame clones and leaves some out. That table is the source of V, J and clone size, and D and trimming were worked out from the DNA. The data show some 210,000 clones, around 80% seen once. This CDR3 is 16 amino acids long. V was cut by 4 bases and J by 0 bases, with 13 bases left in between. Looked up from germline, CDR1 is LGHDT and CDR2 is YNNKEL (reference sequence). Participant ages covered roughly 18 to 89 years across 24 US areas. Participants were placed into cohorts based on the clinical history they reported.

Sequenced: PBMCs or T cells enriched from blood (not recorded which). The source of this sequence is a man younger than 40 with acute COVID-19. This chain joins TRBV3-1 (or the pseudogene TRBV3-2) and TRBJ2-1; D call uncertain. CDR3 sequence: CASSRIHSSSYNEQFF. CDR3 nucleotide sequence: TGTGCCAGCAGCCGAATACACAGTAGCTCCTACAATGAGCAGTTCTTC.